This T cell receptor beta chain was sequenced for a study of glioma-infiltrating T cells listed by TCRdb under 2016. Study-level background: The low-grade gliomas were WHO grade II oligodendrogliomas or astrocytomas, while the glioblastomas were WHO grade IV tumors sampled at initial diagnosis rather than at recurrent diagnosis. Glioma patients received dexamethasone for six or fewer days before surgery. For blood libraries, the target was about 4.5- to 10-fold sequencing coverage of about 990,000 peripheral T cells. TCR alpha- and beta-chain repertoires were sequenced from glioma tissue, non-neoplastic brain tissue and matched peripheral blood mononuclear cells. Each tissue-infiltrating repertoire was compared with the same patient's peripheral blood repertoire to measure divergence between tissue and blood T-cell populations. The paired cohort was made up of three low-grade glioma patients, 7 or 8 primary glioblastoma patients and three non-glioma patients who contributed non-neoplastic brain tissue.

CDR1 MNHNS and CDR2 SASEGT were looked up in the germline V gene. The CDR3 spans 15 residues, from the cysteine through the phenylalanine. Left in the record is the CDR3 DNA by itself, 45 bases read in frame from the first base. Relative to germline, V is missing 5 bases and J is missing 4 bases, with 7 bases of the junction outside any gene match. To note about this clonotype: Its target antigen remains unknown. This may be a read error: a much more frequent sequence differs by one nucleotide.

Surgical brain or tumor specimens were cryofrozen in liquid nitrogen immediately after resection, and peripheral blood cells were collected concurrently. TCR alpha and beta CDR3 regions were amplified with the iRepertoire nested amplicon-rescue multiplex PCR (arm-PCR) platform from RNA. One-step reverse transcription and amplification used about 90-400 ng of tissue mRNA or PBMC total RNA as input. After bead purification, a secondary multiplex PCR added Illumina adapters, and libraries were gel-purified between 200 and 400 bp. Libraries carried internal 6-nucleotide barcodes used for demultiplexing. The libraries were sequenced on an Illumina MiSeq using 2x220 or 2x250 nucleotide paired-end reads. From the authors' description of their analysis: Paired reads were merged with FLASH 1.2.11 and aligned to the GRCh37 human genome with BWA-MEM before extracting TRA and TRB reads. For V and J assignment, an IMGT-derived reference of cassette sequences and CDR3 motifs that included pseudogenes was used. Three-frame translation of reads was performed, and productive CDR3s were defined as those with a C...FGXG motif and no stop codons. A clonotype was defined as a unique combination of a V-J cassette pair and a CDR3 amino acid sequence. Reads were filtered by Hamming distance, with the threshold set by the sequence error rate of each sample in mapped regions. TCRdb itself trimmed the public reads at Q25 with fastp, ran MiXCR and retained productive beta chains. Each entry merges the rows of one CDR3 protein and shows their most common DNA and genes. The V and J calls were determined by TCRdb, not by the authors. This sample has about 400,000 distinct CDR3 sequences in its table, and roughly 41% of those were observed once. About 12% of the sample belongs to the ten largest clones.

General conclusions and limits of the study: Small numbers underpinned the group comparisons: 7 to 9 glioblastoma patients, three low-grade glioma patients and three non-neoplastic patients. VJ-independent divergence between tissue and blood was found to be below expectation in non-neoplastic patients but above expectation in all gliomas, particularly low-grade gliomas. Patients with low tissue-blood divergence were marked by a signature set of shared blood CDR3 motifs, and that set was depleted in highly divergent patients. Very few CDR3 sequences were shared between tissue and blood, attributed to high CDR3 diversity and limited sampling.

The clonotype originates from a human donor with low-grade glioma or glioblastoma, undergoing nonglioma brain surgery, or in good health (not recorded which). The chain is encoded by TRBV6-1 joined to TRBJ2-1; 8 central nucleotides agree with TRBD1. The sequencing sample was made of glioma tissue, nonneoplastic brain tissue, or PBMCs (not recorded which). The sequenced DNA: TGTGCCAGCAGTCCCCCGACAGGGGATTACAATGAGCAGTTCTTC. It encodes CASSPPTGDYNEQFF.